This T cell receptor (beta chain) stems from a study of shared clonotypes between healthy human individuals. The wider study: CD8 memory received one plate per donor, CD8 naive two, CD4 memory three and CD4 naive three.

Study results and caveats: Sharing across four donors was highest in naive CD4 (roughly 5%) and lowest in memory CD8 (roughly 0.4%). Sequencing depth was expected to influence donor clonotype sharing.

Each subset's genomic DNA was shared equally among a number of immunoSEQ plates. Produced via immunoSEQ multiplex PCR; TCRdb's table is partial and in-frame only. This repertoire shows roughly 700,000 clones, less than 95% found once; its top ten account for about 33%. The CDR3 length is 16 residues. V shed 6 bases and J shed 1 base, with 16 bases lying between them. The germline CDR1 and CDR2 sequences are SGDLS and YYNGEE. Turning to this clone: Its antigen is unknown.

Sequenced sample: memory CD8+ T cells from PBMCs. Subset of the sample: CD45RO+ cells pooled with CCR7-negative TemRA cells. This receptor was identified in a man between 18 and 35 years old in good health. Some clones in this sample may be carry-over from other donors' samples. The rearrangement links TRBV9 to TRBJ2-2; D may be TRBD1 (6 bases). Here the CDR3 reads CASTQDRIRNTGELFF. CDR3 DNA: TGTGCCAGCACCCAAGACAGGATTCGGAACACCGGGGAGCTGTTTTTT. Full variable domain (outside the CDR3, taken from reference TRBV9 and TRBJ2-2): DSGVTQTPKHLITATGQRVTLRCSPRSGDLSVYWYQQSLDQGLQFLIQYYNGEERAKGNILERFSAQQFPDLHSELNLSSLELGDSALYFCASTQDRIRNTGELFFGEGSRLTVL.